One and the same sample provided the 14 T cell receptor beta chains below, sequenced in a study of T cell responses to AZD1222 COVID-19 vaccine. The table came from immunoSEQ multiplex PCR; TCRdb's copy has only in-frame clones and leaves some out. The sample lists 130,000 to 150,000 clones, about 93% occurring once. The sequencing used peripheral blood, collected on day 0 of AZD1222 vaccination. All receptors derive from an adult in good health.

This chain connects TRBV5-6 to TRBJ1-3; 7 bases line up with TRBD1. The CDR3 is 18 residues long. Per germline, CDR1 SGHDT and CDR2 YYEEEE. Trimming cost V 1 base and J 0 bases; bases outside gene matches: 10. The CDR3 DNA sequence: TGTGCCAGCAGCTTGAGGGACAGCATCTCTATCTCTGGAAACACCATATATTTT. It codes for CASSLRDSISISGNTIYF.

This chain joins TRBV4-1 and TRBJ1-1, with D uncertain. The germline gives CDR1 MGHRA, CDR2 YSYEKL. CDR3 size: 16 residues. V was pared by 1 base and J by 0 bases, with 12 bases between. The CDR3 is CASSQGALGMNTEAFF. The CDR3 DNA reads as TGCGCCAGCAGCCAAGGCGCACTCGGGATGAACACTGAAGCTTTCTTT.

J is TRBJ1-1 and V is TRBV6-6; D remains unclear. Germline CDR1 and CDR2: MNHNY and SVGAGI (reference sequence). This CDR3 has 14 amino acids. V was clipped by 0 bases and J by 6 bases, with 11 bases between them. The CDR3 region is CASSYSDGVPEAFF. The CDR3 DNA sequence: TGTGCCAGCAGTTACTCAGACGGCGTACCTGAAGCTTTCTTT.

The V gene is TRBV12-5, the J gene TRBJ1-1, with D perhaps TRBD1 (6 bases). The ends were cut back, 1 base at V and 4 bases at J, with 19 bases in the middle. Germline V lookup: CDR1 LGHNT, CDR2 FRNRAP. The CDR3 sequence is 17 residues long. CDR3 in amino acids: CASGLAVTTGTVTEAFF. Written as DNA, the CDR3 is TGTGCTAGTGGTTTGGCCGTTACCACAGGGACGGTCACTGAAGCTTTCTTT.

The chain uses TRBV10-1 and TRBJ1-2; D is unclear. V lost 1 base and J 2 bases, leaving 5 bases between the germline ends. This CDR3 has 13 amino acids. Germline CDR1 and CDR2: WNHNN and SYGVQD (reference sequence). For the CDR3, the DNA is TGCGCCAGCAGTGAGTACGGGAACTATGGCTACACCTTC. This encodes CASSEYGNYGYTF.

Remarks on this clone: The identical CDR3 is also encoded by other nucleotide sequences in the sample. J is TRBJ1-5 and V is TRBV27; D is unresolved. CDR3 length: 14 amino acids. Germline V gene lookup returns CDR1 MNHEY and CDR2 SMNVEV (reference sequence). Between the trimmed V and J ends, which lost 2 bases and 0 bases, there was a span of 5 bases. The chain's CDR3 is CASSLVYSNQPQHF. The CDR3, as DNA: TGTGCCAGCAGTTTAGTCTATAGCAATCAGCCCCAGCATTTT.

The CDR3 DNA reads TGTGCCAGCAGCCCACCCGGACAGGGGATCACTGAAGCTTTCTTT. Translating gives CASSPPGQGITEAFF. The chain recombines TRBV7-9 with TRBJ1-1; 9 nucleotides agree with TRBD1. Losses at the gene ends were 5 bases for V and 4 bases for J; bases not matched to a gene: 8. Germline V lookup: CDR1 SEHNR, CDR2 FQNEAQ (reference sequence). The CDR3 spans 15 residues.

The chain uses TRBV11-3 and TRBJ2-1; tentatively, D is TRBD1 or TRBD2 (5 bases each). CDR1 and CDR2 (germline): SGHNT, YENEEA. Trimming shortened V by 5 bases and J by 8 bases, and 22 bases separated the two germline ends. This CDR3 is 16 amino acids long. CDR3 DNA sequence: TGTGCCAGCAGCCCCTCCACGCCTCTGTTGGGACATGAGCAGTTCTTC. This translates into CASSPSTPLLGHEQFF.

This chain uses TRBV6-5 with TRBJ2-1, with 11 bases aligning to TRBD2. Germline V gene data show CDR1 as MNHEY and CDR2 as SVGAGI. The CDR3 extends over 15 amino acids. The junction had 5 bases not matched to a gene; V was cut back by 7 bases and J by 3 bases. CDR3 sequence reads: CASIAGGPGYNEQFF. In nucleotides, the CDR3 is TGTGCCAGCATAGCGGGAGGGCCGGGCTACAATGAGCAGTTCTTC.

The chain uses TRBV5-4 and TRBJ1-1; TRBD1 matches at 7 bases. Looked up from germline, CDR1 is SGHNT and CDR2 is YYREEE (reference sequence). There are 14 residues in the CDR3. The trim removed 0 bases at V and 6 bases at J, leaving 5 bases unmatched. The DNA of the CDR3 is TGTGCCAGCAGCTTGGACCAGGGGGATCCTGAAGCTTTCTTT. This gives the protein CASSLDQGDPEAFF.

The V gene is TRBV7-8, the J gene TRBJ1-2; TRBD1 is a possible D gene (6 bases). V lost 4 bases and J lost 9, with 15 bases in between. Germline V CDR1 and CDR2: SGHVS, FQNEAQ. The CDR3 consists of 13 residues. This CDR3 is CASSSRGAGSYTF. For the CDR3, the DNA is TGTGCCAGCAGCTCCCGGGGGGCAGGAAGCTACACCTTC.

The chain employs TRBV9 and TRBJ2-7; TRBD2 matches at 11 bases. Germline assignment: CDR1 SGDLS and CDR2 YYNGEE. The CDR3 runs to 16 residues. Trimming at V came to 0 bases and at J to 0 bases, leaving 2 bases not matched to a gene. As DNA, the CDR3 is TGTGCCAGCAGCGTAGGACTAGCGGGAAGCTCCTACGAGCAGTACTTC. Protein: CASSVGLAGSSYEQYF.

The CDR3 DNA follows: TGTGCCAGCAGTGCAGGTCGAAACACTGAAGCTTTCTTT. It yields the protein CASSAGRNTEAFF. The chain employs TRBV2 and TRBJ1-1; D is ambiguous. In germline, CDR1 is SNHLY, CDR2 FYNNEI. The CDR3 is 13 amino acids. V lost 4 bases and J lost 2, with 8 bases in between.

The rearrangement uses TRBV19 and TRBJ1-5; a weak D match, TRBD1 (5 bases). This CDR3 is built from 17 residues. V dropped 2 bases and J dropped 0 bases, with 14 bases sitting between them. Germline CDR1 is LNHDA and CDR2 is SQIVND (reference sequence). The CDR3 coding sequence is TGTGCCAGTAGTATACAGGGTAAGGTTTTTAGCAATCAGCCCCAGCATTTT. This encodes CASSIQGKVFSNQPQHF.